Described below is a single T cell receptor beta chain sequence and its context. This clone was found a few times. This receptor's antigen is unknown. Base qualities are not provided; no much larger clone lies one nucleotide away. V is pared back by 2 bases and J by 6 bases, with 11 bases lying between the germline termini. The CDR3, from cysteine to phenylalanine, totals 14 residues. Solely the CDR3 DNA is kept, with 42 bases framed from the first base. CDR1 and CDR2 were assigned from the germline V gene as SGDLS and YYNGEE. This sample is drawn from a study of blood T cell repertoires in COVID-19 (TCRdb year 2020). Study-wide context: Samples covering the acute and convalescent phases of COVID-19 were provided by collaborators in the United States, Italy and Spain. Where available, HLA class I and class II types were taken from metadata supplied by the sample provider and were not determined by assay-based typing. Sample metadata almost always included a de-identified subject ID, COVID-19 status, age in years and sex. The samples were drawn from the first 160 participants of the ongoing ImmuneRACE study and from some 1,300 subjects provided by 6 global collaborators. The dataset comprised deeply sampled blood TCRbeta repertoires from subjects exposed to, actively infected with, or recovered from COVID-19. The prospective study material was composed of cDNA or gDNA derived from T cells, B-cell-depleted T cells, or PBMCs. A freely available public database, intended as a resource for researchers studying the immune response to SARS-CoV-2, is where the repertoires were released. Study-wide conclusions, independent of this receptor: Clinical and demographic metadata were provided uncurated, with the amount varying by source and participant.

Collaborating institutions collected whole blood in K2EDTA tubes following their own protocols. Collaborator samples were shipped for TCRbeta analysis as frozen whole blood, isolated PBMCs, or DNA extracted from either sample type. TCRbeta CDR3 regions were amplified from genomic DNA using the immunoSEQ Assay, a bias-controlled multiplex PCR. Under the source paper's analysis protocol: The number of nucleated cells in each sample was estimated from the amplification of reference gene primers within the assay. Sequence reads were collapsed and filtered to measure the absolute abundance of every unique TCRbeta CDR3 rearrangement. For each sample, productive Simpson clonality was calculated by taking the square root of Simpson's diversity index across productive rearrangements. As stored in TCRdb, this immuneACCESS dataset retains in-frame rearrangements with V and J assigned. A fraction of the clones does not appear; measured against another copy, unresolved V genes explain less than half of the discrepancy, and the remainder lacks a known reason. That table supplies the V and J calls and clone size; D and trimming were determined from the DNA. The sample table lists some 20,000 clones, 80% to 90% of them with a count of one. The ten largest clones represent 10% to 15% of the sample.

This receptor was taken from a woman aged 80 or over with active or convalescent COVID-19. The sequencing sample was made of peripheral blood. The rearranged segments are TRBV9 and TRBJ1-4; TRBD1 is possibly the D segment (6 matching bases). The nucleotide sequence reads as follows: TGTGCCAGCAGCGTCACAGGGAGGGATGAAAAACTGTTTTTT. The encoded protein is CASSVTGRDEKLFF.